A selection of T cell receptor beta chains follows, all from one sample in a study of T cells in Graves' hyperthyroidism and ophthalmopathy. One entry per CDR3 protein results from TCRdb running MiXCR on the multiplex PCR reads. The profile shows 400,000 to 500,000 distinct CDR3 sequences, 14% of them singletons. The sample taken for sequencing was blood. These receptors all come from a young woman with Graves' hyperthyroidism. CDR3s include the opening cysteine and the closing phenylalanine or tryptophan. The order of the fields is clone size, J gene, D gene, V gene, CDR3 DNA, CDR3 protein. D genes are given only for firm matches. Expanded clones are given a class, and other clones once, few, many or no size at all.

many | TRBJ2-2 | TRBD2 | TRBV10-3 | TGTGCCATCAGTCTGACTAGCGGGAGCGAAAACACCGGGGAGCTGTTTTTT | CAISLTSGSENTGELFF
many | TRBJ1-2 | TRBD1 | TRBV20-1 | TGCAGTGCTAGGGGGACAGGGTTTGGTGGCTACACCTTC | CSARGTGFGGYTF
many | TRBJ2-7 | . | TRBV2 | TGTGCCAGCAGTGAAGCGCCACGGACTTCCTACGAGCAGTACTTC | CASSEAPRTSYEQYF
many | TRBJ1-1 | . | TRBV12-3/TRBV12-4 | TGTGCCAGCAGCCCCGGGACGGCCCAATGGGGCACTGAAGCTTTCTTT | CASSPGTAQWGTEAFF
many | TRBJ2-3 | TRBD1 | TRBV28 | TGTGCCAGCAGTGGACAGGGAAGTATAGATACGCAGTATTTT | CASSGQGSIDTQYF
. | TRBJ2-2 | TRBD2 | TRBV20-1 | TGCAGTGCAACGGGGACTAGCGGAACCGGGGAGCTGTTTTTT | CSATGTSGTGELFF
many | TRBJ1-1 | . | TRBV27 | TGTGCCAGCTTTTTAGCGGGCTCAACTGAAGCTTTCTTT | CASFLAGSTEAFF
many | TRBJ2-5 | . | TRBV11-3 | TGTGCCAGCAGCTCTGGCTCCGGGACGGAGACCCAGTACTTC | CASSSGSGTETQYF
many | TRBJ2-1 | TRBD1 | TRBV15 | TGTGCCACCAGCAGAGATTTAGGACAGGGGGCGAATGAGCAGTTCTTC | CATSRDLGQGANEQFF
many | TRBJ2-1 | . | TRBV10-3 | TGTGCCATCAGTGAGTCACTAGTCCCTGAGCAGTTCTTC | CAISESLVPEQFF
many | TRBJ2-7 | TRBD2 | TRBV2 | TGTGCCAGCAGTGAAGCCGCACTAGCGGGGAGCTCCTACGAGCAGTACTTC | CASSEAALAGSSYEQYF
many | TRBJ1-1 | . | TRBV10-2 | TGCGCCAGCAGTGAGTCGAGCCAGGCCACCACTGAAGCTTTCTTT | CASSESSQATTEAFF
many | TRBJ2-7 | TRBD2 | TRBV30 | TGTGCCTGGAGACTAGCGGGAGCCTACGAGCAGTACTTC | CAWRLAGAYEQYF
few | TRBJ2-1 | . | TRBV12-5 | TGTGCTAGTGGTTTGGCCCCCAAAGGGGCCCCCTCCTACAATGAGCAGTTCTTC | CASGLAPKGAPSYNEQFF
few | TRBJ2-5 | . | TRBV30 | TGTGCCTGGAGTGTCCGGCGCCAAGAGACCCAGTACTTC | CAWSVRRQETQYF
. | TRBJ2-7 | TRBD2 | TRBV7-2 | TGTGCCAGCAGTCCGAGACTAGCTCCGACCTACGAGCAGTACTTC | CASSPRLAPTYEQYF
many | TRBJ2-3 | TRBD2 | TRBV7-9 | TGTGCCAGCAGCTCCTTTCAAGTAGCGGGAGTGGGAGATACGCAGTATTTT | CASSSFQVAGVGDTQYF
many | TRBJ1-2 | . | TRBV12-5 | TGTGCTAGTGCCCTATTGGGGGGAAACTATGGCTACACCTTC | CASALLGGNYGYTF
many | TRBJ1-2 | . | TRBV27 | TGTGCCAGCAGTTTATCCACAGTTGGTGGGGATGGCTACACCTTC | CASSLSTVGGDGYTF
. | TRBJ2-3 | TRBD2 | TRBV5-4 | TGTGCCAGCAGCCTTGGACAGTACGGGAGGGCAGATACGCAGTATTTT | CASSLGQYGRADTQYF
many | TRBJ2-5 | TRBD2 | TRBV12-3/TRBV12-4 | TGTGCCAGCAGTAGACCGGGACTAGCGGGAGGAGAGACCCAGTACTTC | CASSRPGLAGGETQYF
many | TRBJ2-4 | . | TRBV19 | TGTGCCAGTAGCCTCCGACGGAGGGTCGGGGACGAAAACATTCAGTACTTC | CASSLRRRVGDENIQYF
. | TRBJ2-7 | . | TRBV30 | TGTGCCTGGAGTTCAGGTTCCCACGAGCAGTACTTC | CAWSSGSHEQYF
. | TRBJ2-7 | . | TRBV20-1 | TGCAGTGTTAAGACGGGTTGGGAGCAGTACTTC | CSVKTGWEQYF
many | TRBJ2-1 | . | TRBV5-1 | TGCGCCAGCAGCTTGAGGGGGAGAGGGTCCTACAATGAGCAGTTCTTC | CASSLRGRGSYNEQFF
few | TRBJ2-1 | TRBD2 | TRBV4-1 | TGCGCCAGCAGCCAAGATCCCCAGGGAGGGGACGAGCAGTTCTTC | CASSQDPQGGDEQFF
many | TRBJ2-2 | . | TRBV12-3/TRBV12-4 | TGTGCCAGCAGTTTAGGGAGGGTGGGGGCCGGGGAGCTGTTTTTT | CASSLGRVGAGELFF
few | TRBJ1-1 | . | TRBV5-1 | TGCGCCAGCAGCCCGAGGACAAGGGGTAACACTGAAGCTTTCTTT | CASSPRTRGNTEAFF
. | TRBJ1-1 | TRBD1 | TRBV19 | TGTGCCAGTACTAGGGACAGGGGGTTCACTGAAGCTTTCTTT | CASTRDRGFTEAFF
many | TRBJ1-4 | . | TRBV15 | TGTGCCACCGGACAGTGGGCAACTAATGAAAAACTGTTTTTT | CATGQWATNEKLFF
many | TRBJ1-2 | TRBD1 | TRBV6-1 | TGTGCCAGCAGTGAACCGGACAGGGAGGGTGGCTACACCTTC | CASSEPDREGGYTF
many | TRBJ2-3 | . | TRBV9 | TGTGCCAGCAGCGTAGAATCCCCCCCAGATACGCAGTATTTT | CASSVESPPDTQYF
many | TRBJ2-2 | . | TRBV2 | TGTGCCCGGGGGCTAGCGGATAACACCGGGGAGCTGTTTTTT | CARGLADNTGELFF
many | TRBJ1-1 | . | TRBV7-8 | TGTGCCAGCAGCTTAGAATACAGCGTTGAAGCTTTCTTT | CASSLEYSVEAFF
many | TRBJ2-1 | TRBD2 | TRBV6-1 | TGTGCCAGCAGCGTCCTTCTAAGGACTAGCGGACACAATGAGCAGTTCTTC | CASSVLLRTSGHNEQFF
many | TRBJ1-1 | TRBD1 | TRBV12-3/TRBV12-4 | TGTGCCAGCAGGGTTCGGGACAGGGCGAGGGAAGCTTTCTTT | CASRVRDRAREAFF
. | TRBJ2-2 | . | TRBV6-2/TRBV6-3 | TGTGCCAGCATTTTAGATCCCGCGACCGGGGAGCTGTTTTTT | CASILDPATGELFF
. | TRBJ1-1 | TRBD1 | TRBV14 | TGTGCCACCAAAACCGGGACAGTGAACACTGAAGCTTTCTTT | CATKTGTVNTEAFF
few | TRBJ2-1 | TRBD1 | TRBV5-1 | TGCGCCAGCAGTACCGGGACAGGTCGTAATGAGCAGTTCTTC | CASSTGTGRNEQFF
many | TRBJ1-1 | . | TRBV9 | TGTGCCAGCAGCCCTCCGGATGGGTATGATGGCACTGAAGCTTTCTTT | CASSPPDGYDGTEAFF
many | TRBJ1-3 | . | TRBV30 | TGTGCCTGGAGCCTACATGCTGGAAACACCATATATTTT | CAWSLHAGNTIYF
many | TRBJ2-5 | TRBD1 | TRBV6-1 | TGTGCCAGCAGCACGACAGGGGGCGGGGAGACCCAGTACTTC | CASSTTGGGETQYF